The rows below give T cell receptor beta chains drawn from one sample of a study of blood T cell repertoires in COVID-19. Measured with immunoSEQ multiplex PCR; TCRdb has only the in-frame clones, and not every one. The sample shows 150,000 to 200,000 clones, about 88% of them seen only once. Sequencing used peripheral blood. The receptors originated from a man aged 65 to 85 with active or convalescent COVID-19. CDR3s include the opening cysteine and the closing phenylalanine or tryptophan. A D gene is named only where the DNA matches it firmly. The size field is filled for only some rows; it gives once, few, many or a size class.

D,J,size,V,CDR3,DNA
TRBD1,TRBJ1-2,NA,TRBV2,CASSGLETGPYGYTF,TGTGCCAGCAGTGGTCTGGAGACAGGGCCCTATGGCTACACCTTC
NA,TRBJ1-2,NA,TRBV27,CASSPSRREGYTF,TGTGCCAGCAGTCCGAGCCGCCGGGAGGGCTACACCTTC
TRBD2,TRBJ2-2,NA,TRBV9,CASSAGLAYGTGELFF,TGTGCCAGCAGCGCCGGACTAGCGTATGGCACCGGGGAGCTGTTTTTT
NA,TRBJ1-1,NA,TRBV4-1,CASSQDRYSSGDTEAFF,TGCGCCAGCAGCCAAGATAGGTACAGTTCCGGGGACACTGAAGCTTTCTTT
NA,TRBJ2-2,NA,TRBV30,CAGASGAGELFF,TGTGCTGGGGCTTCGGGGGCCGGGGAGCTGTTTTTT
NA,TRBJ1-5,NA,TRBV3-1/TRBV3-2,CASRRKSSGPQHF,TGTGCCAGCAGACGAAAATCGTCGGGACCCCAGCATTTT
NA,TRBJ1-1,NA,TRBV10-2,CASSGGVTEAFF,TGCGCCAGCTCTGGGGGGGTCACTGAAGCTTTCTTT
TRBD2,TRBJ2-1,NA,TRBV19,CASSRLAGAVYNEQFF,TGTGCCAGTAGTCGGCTAGCGGGAGCCGTCTACAATGAGCAGTTCTTC
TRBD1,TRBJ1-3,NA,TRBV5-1,CASSGGQASSGNTIYF,TGCGCCAGCAGCGGCGGACAGGCAAGCTCTGGAAACACCATATATTTT
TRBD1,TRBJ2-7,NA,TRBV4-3,CASSQVLTGSEQYF,TGCGCCAGCAGCCAAGTCCTGACAGGGAGCGAGCAGTACTTC
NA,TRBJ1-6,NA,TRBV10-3,CAISESGGSNSPLHF,TGTGCCATCAGTGAGTCGGGGGGGAGTAATTCACCCCTCCACTTT
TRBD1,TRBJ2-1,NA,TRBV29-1,CSVAPGTGNNEQFF,TGCAGCGTCGCCCCCGGGACAGGGAACAATGAGCAGTTCTTC
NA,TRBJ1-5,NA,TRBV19,CASSIHSGGNQPQHF,TGTGCCAGTAGTATCCACTCAGGGGGCAATCAGCCCCAGCATTTT
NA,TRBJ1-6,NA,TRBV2,CASDGSGPSPLHF,TGTGCCAGCGACGGGTCTGGCCCTTCACCCCTCCACTTT
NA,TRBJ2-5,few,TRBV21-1,CASSRDRDLGTQYF,TGTGCCAGCAGCAGGGACAGGGACCTAGGGACCCAGTACTTC
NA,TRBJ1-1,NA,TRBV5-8,CASSLYSEAFF,TGTGCCAGCAGCTTGTACAGTGAAGCTTTCTTT